This passage covers 9 T cell receptor beta chains from one sample sequenced in a study of Ad26.COV2.S vaccination and SARS-CoV-2 variants. Treatment meaning: about 20 received Ad26.COV2.S at low or high dose, single or two shots; 5 received placebo; per-sample allocation not given. Following the first vaccine or placebo injection, samples were taken on day 63. The method was immunoSEQ multiplex PCR; TCRdb's version includes in-frame clones alone and lacks a portion of them. The sample records hundreds of thousands of clones, around 90% being singletons. The material was peripheral blood, obtained in a trial of Ad26.COV2.S vaccine versus placebo. The receptors were gathered from a person between 18 and 65 years old who received the Ad26.COV2.S COVID-19 vaccine or a placebo.

The sample holds a few counts of this clone. The gene calls are TRBV6-2 or TRBV6-3 and TRBJ2-5; 9 nucleotides align to TRBD2. In germline, CDR1 is MNHEY, CDR2 SVGEGT. The CDR3 contains 18 residues. Trimming cost V 4 bases and J 5 bases; bases outside gene matches: 17. The CDR3 spells CASSWSGVAGEAEETQYF. The CDR3 coding sequence is TGTGCCAGCAGTTGGTCGGGGGTAGCGGGAGAGGCAGAGGAGACCCAGTACTTC.

The chain couples TRBV9 to TRBJ1-5; D unclear. The ends were cut back, 3 bases at V and 0 bases at J, with 7 bases in the middle. Germline loops: CDR1 SGDLS, CDR2 YYNGEE. This CDR3 has 14 amino acids. The CDR3 reads CASSAGDSNQPQHF. CDR3 nucleotide sequence: TGTGCCAGCAGCGCGGGTGATAGCAATCAGCCCCAGCATTTT.

The genes are TRBV14 and TRBJ1-4; tentative D call: TRBD1 (6 bases). Per germline, CDR1 SGHDN and CDR2 FVKESK. The CDR3 has 14 amino acids. Trimming removed 4 bases at V and 3 bases at J, with 9 bases between. The CDR3 DNA follows: TGTGCCAGCAGCCGGCCAGGGGCTAATGAAAAACTGTTTTTT. Translation: CASSRPGANEKLFF.

The chain employs TRBV12-3 or TRBV12-4 and TRBJ1-5, with D unclear. The CDR3 extends over 12 amino acids. V dropped 2 bases and J dropped 3 bases, with 2 bases sitting between them. The CDR3 reads CASSLLNQPQHF. The CDR3 bases are TGTGCCAGCAGTTTACTCAATCAGCCCCAGCATTTT.

The chain recombines TRBV9 with TRBJ1-2; 8 bases fit TRBD1. The CDR3 has 15 amino acids. Germline lookup yields CDR1 SGDLS and CDR2 YYNGEE. V gave up 0 bases and J gave up 6 bases; unmatched junction bases: 7. CDR3 in amino acids: CASSVDHKTGDGYTF. CDR3 DNA: TGTGCCAGCAGCGTAGACCATAAGACAGGGGATGGCTACACCTTC.

The gene calls are TRBV7-9 and TRBJ2-1; 8 bases fit TRBD2. Trimming at V came to 2 bases and at J to 8 bases, leaving 14 bases not matched to a gene. This CDR3 is built from 17 residues. Germline V lookup: CDR1 SEHNR, CDR2 FQNEAQ (reference sequence). For the CDR3, the DNA is TGTGCCAGCAGCTTACGAATCGGGACTAGTATTATCTATGAGCAGTTCTTC. As protein: CASSLRIGTSIIYEQFF.

CDR3 in amino acids: CAWSVQGVNEKLFF. CDR3 DNA: TGTGCCTGGAGTGTGCAGGGAGTTAATGAAAAACTGTTTTTT. The chain joins TRBV30 to TRBJ1-4; perhaps TRBD1 as D (5 bases). This CDR3 contains 14 residues. Germline CDR1 reads GTSNPN; CDR2 reads SVGIG (reference sequence). Trimming left V 0 bases short and J 4 bases short, with 9 bases between.

J is TRBJ1-4 and V is TRBV6-5; D is unclear. The V gene's germline CDR1 is MNHEY and CDR2 SVGAGI. The CDR3 covers 16 residues. The V end was cut by 2 bases, the J end by 7 bases, with 17 bases between. The CDR3 coding sequence is TGTGCCAGCAGTTACCGACTGACGGGAAGGCCTGAAAAACTGTTTTTT. Protein: CASSYRLTGRPEKLFF.

As DNA, the CDR3 is TGTGCCTCCAAAAGGACGGATAATGAAAAACTGTTTTTT. Protein product: CASKRTDNEKLFF. The chain carries TRBV19 and TRBJ1-4, with D unresolved. Germline loops: CDR1 LNHDA, CDR2 SQIVND (reference sequence). This CDR3 spans 13 amino acids. V dropped 11 bases and J dropped 4 bases, with 14 bases sitting between them.